Listed here are 32 T cell receptor beta chains from one sample, sequenced in a study of T cells in Graves' hyperthyroidism and ophthalmopathy. Using RNA transcripts as the source, TCR beta CDR3 regions were amplified. The TCR CDR3 was amplified in a first-round RT-PCR using the HTBI primer set. TCRdb re-derived calls from the multiplex PCR reads in MiXCR, one entry per CDR3 protein. The data show over 350,000 distinct CDR3 sequences, around 20% seen once. The specimen was blood. The receptors shown here come from a man aged 18 to 29 with Graves' ophthalmopathy.

The chain combines TRBV4-1 with TRBJ1-6, with 7 bases lining up with TRBD1. Germline V gene lookup returns CDR1 MGHRA and CDR2 YSYEKL. The CDR3 has 17 amino acids. V gave up 2 bases and J gave up 7 bases; unmatched junction bases: 11. CDR3 region: CASSQPLQGQRNSPLHF. In DNA, the CDR3 is TGCGCCAGCAGCCAACCCCTACAGGGGCAGCGGAATTCACCCCTCCACTTT.

This clonotype was observed once. V and J are TRBV3-1 and TRBJ2-1, with TRBD2 identical over 11 bases. CDR1 is LGHDT, CDR2 YNNKEL, per germline (reference sequence). After removal of 4 bases from V and 5 bases from J, the junction contained 7 bases not matched to a gene. The CDR3 extends over 16 amino acids. In DNA, the CDR3 is TGTGCCAGCAGCCGCCCGGGACTAGCGGTCCACAATGAGCAGTTCTTC. This sequence encodes CASSRPGLAVHNEQFF.

There are many counts of this clonotype. V is TRBV5-1 and J is TRBJ2-4; weak D call: TRBD2 (6 bases). CDR3 length: 13 residues. Per the germline V gene, CDR1 is SGHRS and CDR2 is YFSETQ. Trimming stripped 4 bases from V and 5 bases from J, with 10 bases between. The CDR3 sequence: CASSVGLQNIQYF. DNA of the CDR3: TGCGCCAGCAGCGTGGGACTTCAAAACATTCAGTACTTC.

As to this clonotype: Since a much larger clone is just one base distant, this may be a read error. The V gene is TRBV3-1, the J gene TRBJ2-5; tentatively, D is TRBD2 (6 bases). In germline, CDR1 is LGHDT, CDR2 YNNKEL (reference sequence). The CDR3 is made up of 16 amino acids. This CDR3 reads CASSNRDSGPRETRYF. In DNA form, the CDR3 reads TGTGCCAGCAGTAATCGGGACTCTGGACCGAGGGAGACCCGGTACTTC.

Ten or more counts support this clonotype. The chain links TRBV12-3 or TRBV12-4 to TRBJ2-5, with D tentatively TRBD2 (5 bases). V lost 5 bases and J 2 bases, leaving 12 bases between the germline ends. CDR3 size: 14 residues. For the CDR3, the DNA is TGTGCCAGCAGTCCGGACTGGAAACAAGAGACCCAGTACTTC. Amino acids: CASSPDWKQETQYF.

This clonotype was observed a handful of times. The chain carries TRBV7-6 and TRBJ2-5; 15 bases are shared with TRBD2. Germline V lookup: CDR1 SGHVS, CDR2 FNYEAQ. CDR3 length: 19 residues. V lost 5 bases, J lost 5 bases, and 15 bases stayed unmatched. The CDR3 DNA follows: TGTGCCAGCAGCCCCTCTCGGACTAGCGGGGGGGCAGGTTGGGAGACCCAGTACTTC. Residues: CASSPSRTSGGAGWETQYF. Full variable domain (outside the CDR3, taken from reference TRBV7-6 and TRBJ2-5): GAGVSQSPRYKVTKRGQDVALRCDPISGHVSLYWYRQALGQGPEFLTYFNYEAQQDKSGLPNDRFSAERPEGSISTLTIQRTEQRDSAMYRCASSPSRTSGGAGWETQYFGPGTRLLVL.

Of note for this clonotype: A clone one base away is much larger, so this may be a read error. This chain uses TRBV20-1 with TRBJ2-2; weak D call: TRBD2 (7 bases). Trimming shortened V by 7 bases and J by 3 bases, and 12 bases separated the two germline ends. From germline, CDR1 is DFQATT and CDR2 SNEGSKA (reference sequence). The CDR3 runs 13 residues. The CDR3 sequence: CSVGGAYTGELFF. CDR3 in DNA: TGCAGTGTGGGGGGGGCATACACCGGGGAGCTGTTTTTT.

This sequence joins TRBV6-2 or TRBV6-3 and TRBJ1-5; no firm D call. Deletions cut 8 bases from V and 0 bases from J, with 8 bases between. CDR3 length equals 13 residues. Germline CDR1 is MNHEY and CDR2 is SVGEGT. CDR3 sequence: CASLLASNQPQHF. In nucleotides, the CDR3 is TGTGCCAGCCTACTCGCTAGCAATCAGCCCCAGCATTTT.

This clonotype has more than one count but fewer than ten. This chain links TRBV10-3 with TRBJ1-3; 9 bases map to TRBD1. The ends lost 5 bases at V and 4 bases at J; junction bases unmatched: 15. In germline, CDR1 is ENHRY, CDR2 SYGVKD. CDR3 size: 18 residues. The CDR3 region is CAISRSGQGILGGNTIYF. CDR3 bases: TGTGCCATCAGTCGCTCGGGACAGGGTATTTTGGGCGGAAACACCATATATTTT.

This clonotype was seen ten or more times. The rearrangement links TRBV18 to TRBJ1-1; no clear D gene. The CDR3 has 16 residues. Germline V gives CDR1 KGHSH, CDR2 LQKENI. V lost 3 bases, J lost 1 base, and 15 bases lay in between. CDR3: CASSPYLKASNTEAFF. DNA for the CDR3: TGTGCCAGCTCACCCTACCTAAAGGCTTCGAACACTGAAGCTTTCTTT.

This chain connects TRBV12-3 or TRBV12-4 to TRBJ2-1; TRBD2 aligns across 10 bases. The CDR3 runs to 15 residues. The trim removed 2 bases at V and 6 bases at J, leaving 4 bases unmatched. The CDR3 bases are TGTGCCAGCAGTTTAACGGGACTAGCGACCAATGAGCAGTTCTTC. As protein: CASSLTGLATNEQFF.

Many counts were recorded for this clonotype. The V and J genes are TRBV20-1 and TRBJ1-1, with TRBD1 as a possible D gene (5 bases). V was trimmed by 4 bases and J by 3 bases, leaving 18 bases between them. CDR1 DFQATT and CDR2 SNEGSKA come from the germline V gene (reference sequence). The CDR3 length is 15 residues. The CDR3 is CSAKRGTRADTEAFF. The CDR3 nucleotides read TGCAGTGCTAAACGCGGGACCCGAGCGGACACTGAAGCTTTCTTT.

This clonotype was detected ten times or more. This chain joins TRBV2 and TRBJ1-5; tentatively, D is TRBD1 (5 bases). V was cut by 6 bases and J by 1 base, with 13 bases left in between. This CDR3 is built from 15 residues. Germline V lookup: CDR1 SNHLY, CDR2 FYNNEI. CDR3 sequence reads: CASSTAGMSNQPQHF. CDR3 nucleotides: TGTGCCAGCAGCACCGCAGGGATGAGCAATCAGCCCCAGCATTTT.

In this sample, this clonotype turned up many times. This rearrangement joins TRBV20-1 to TRBJ1-2; D is ambiguous. CDR3 length: 12 amino acids. V was pared by 0 bases and J by 4 bases, with 6 bases between. Per germline, CDR1 DFQATT and CDR2 SNEGSKA (reference sequence). For the CDR3, the DNA is TGCAGTGCTAGAGACCGGCGCTATGGCTACACCTTC. This translates into CSARDRRYGYTF.

This clonotype was seen repeatedly, ten times or more. The chain joins TRBV7-2 to TRBJ1-2, with TRBD1 as a possible D gene (5 bases). V lost 5 bases and J lost 3, with 13 bases in between. This CDR3 is 14 amino acids long. Germline assignment: CDR1 SGHTA and CDR2 FQGNSA. CDR3 protein: CASSPPDTYYGYTF. The DNA for the CDR3 is TGTGCCAGCAGCCCTCCGGACACCTACTATGGCTACACCTTC.

This clonotype was found many times. The rearrangement joins TRBV12-3 or TRBV12-4 to TRBJ2-3; no firm D call. This CDR3 region has 12 residues. V lost 7 bases and J lost 6, with 11 bases in between. The CDR3 is CASTWSFDTQYF. The DNA for the CDR3 is TGTGCCAGCACTTGGAGTTTCGATACGCAGTATTTT.

This clonotype showed up many times. This chain uses TRBV2 with TRBJ1-5; D unresolved. Germline loops: CDR1 SNHLY, CDR2 FYNNEI. Trimming took 1 base from V and 11 from J, leaving 12 bases between them. The CDR3 consists of 13 residues. CDR3 sequence (DNA): TGTGCCAGCAGTGAAGACCGAGACCGAACCCAGCATTTT. Its protein product is CASSEDRDRTQHF.

The chain joins TRBV11-2 to TRBJ1-2; 7 bases fit TRBD1. The CDR3 loop spans 14 amino acids. CDR1 SGHAT and CDR2 FQNNGV come from the germline V gene. V gave up 6 bases and J gave up 7 bases; unmatched junction bases: 11. In DNA form, the CDR3 reads TGTGCCAGCAGGGGGACAGCTTTCACCTTTGGCTACACCTTC. Its protein product is CASRGTAFTFGYTF.

This clonotype was counted many times. V usage is TRBV7-8 and J usage is TRBJ2-5; TRBD2 agrees at 16 bases. With 3 bases clipped from V and 5 bases from J, the junction kept 3 bases outside the gene matches. CDR1 is SGHVS and CDR2 is FQNEAQ in the germline V gene. The CDR3 is 16 residues long. The CDR3 DNA is TGTGCCAGCAGCTTCGGGACTAGCGGGGGGGACGAGACCCAGTACTTC. Its translation is CASSFGTSGGDETQYF.

The chain recombines TRBV3-1 with TRBJ2-1, with 10 bases lining up with TRBD1. Germline V gene data show CDR1 as LGHDT and CDR2 as YNNKEL (reference sequence). Trimming cost V 0 bases and J 5 bases; bases outside gene matches: 4. The CDR3 is 16 amino acids. The CDR3 nucleotides are TGTGCCAGCAGCCAAGATACCGGGACAGGGGACAATGAGCAGTTCTTC. Translating gives CASSQDTGTGDNEQFF.

The sample holds many counts of this clonotype. The V and J genes are TRBV5-5 and TRBJ1-5; 8 nucleotides align to TRBD1. The junction had 4 bases not matched to a gene; V was cut back by 4 bases and J by 1 base. Germline values: CDR1 SGHKS, CDR2 YYEKEE (reference sequence). The CDR3 sequence is 15 residues long. The CDR3 loop is CASSADRGSNQPQHF. CDR3 nucleotide sequence: TGTGCCAGCAGCGCTGACAGGGGAAGCAATCAGCCCCAGCATTTT. Full variable domain (rest looked up from reference TRBV5-5 and TRBJ1-5): DAGVTQSPTHLIKTRGQQVTLRCSPISGHKSVSWYQQVLGQGPQFIFQYYEKEERGRGNFPDRFSARQFPNYSSELNVNALLLGDSALYLCASSADRGSNQPQHFGDGTRLSIL.

The V and J genes are TRBV3-1 and TRBJ2-5; TRBD2 matches 15 bases. The CDR3 is 19 amino acids. From germline, CDR1 is LGHDT and CDR2 YNNKEL (reference sequence). J lost 5 bases, V lost 1 base, and 11 bases had no gene match. The CDR3 spells CASSQAGLAGGPMEETQYF. In nucleotides, the CDR3 is TGTGCCAGCAGCCAAGCAGGACTAGCGGGGGGGCCCATGGAGGAGACCCAGTACTTC.

The CDR3 is CATSRSRTDANYGYTF. In nucleotides, the CDR3 is TGTGCCACCAGCAGATCTCGGACGGACGCCAACTATGGCTACACCTTC. The chain links TRBV15 to TRBJ1-2, with D hard to call. The CDR3 loop spans 16 amino acids. The germline V and J ends were trimmed by 2 bases and 2 bases, with 15 bases remaining between them. Germline V gene data show CDR1 as LNHNV and CDR2 as YYDKDF (reference sequence).

This clonotype has only one observation. Given a much more abundant clone one base away, this may be a read error. Since the CDR3 does not end with the conserved phenylalanine or tryptophan, this likely comes from a read error. The rearrangement joins TRBV28 to TRBJ1-2; TRBD1 agrees at 7 bases. CDR1 MDHEN and CDR2 SYDVKM come from the germline V gene. The CDR3 runs 15 residues. V shed 4 bases, J shed 4 bases, and the junction held 9 bases outside the gene matches. Written as DNA, the CDR3 is TGTGCCAGCAGTTCCCGTCGACAGGGCCCCTATGGCTACACCCTC. Translation: CASSSRRQGPYGYTL.

A word on this clonotype: A read error may be the cause here, since a much bigger clone is one base away. The rearrangement uses TRBV5-4 and TRBJ2-7; the D gene is possibly TRBD1 (6 bases). Per germline, CDR1 SGHNT and CDR2 YYREEE (reference sequence). CDR3 length equals 14 residues. The CDR3 sequence is CASSVPGQVYGQYF. The CDR3 DNA follows: TGTGCCAGCAGCGTCCCGGGACAAGTCTACGGGCAGTACTTC.

J is TRBJ2-3 and V is TRBV19; D perhaps matches TRBD1 (6 bases). Germline CDR1 LNHDA, CDR2 SQIVND (reference sequence). The CDR3 sequence is 15 residues long. V lost 4 bases and J lost 1, with 12 bases in between. DNA for the CDR3: TGTGCCAGTAGTACCTACAGGGACGGCACAGATACGCAGTATTTT. This codes for CASSTYRDGTDTQYF.

The chain uses TRBV7-2 and TRBJ2-7; the match to TRBD1 covers 11 bases. Germline V gives CDR1 SGHTA, CDR2 FQGNSA. This CDR3 spans 16 amino acids. V was clipped by 1 base and J by 2 bases; unmatched bases: 4. The CDR3 loop reads CASSLVGGQGAYEQYF. DNA of the CDR3: TGTGCCAGCAGCTTAGTAGGGGGACAGGGGGCCTACGAGCAGTACTTC.

The sample holds many counts of this clonotype. The rearrangement links TRBV7-9 to TRBJ2-1; D is tentatively TRBD1 or TRBD2 (7 bases each). V shed 5 bases and J shed 2 bases, with 10 bases lying between them. The germline V gene encodes CDR1 SEHNR and CDR2 FQNEAQ (reference sequence). CDR3 length: 14 residues. This CDR3 is CASSQGGTYNEQFF. The CDR3 nucleotides are TGTGCCAGCAGCCAGGGGGGGACCTACAATGAGCAGTTCTTC.

In this sample, this clonotype turned up a few times. The genes are TRBV15 and TRBJ2-1; D remains ambiguous. Per the germline V gene, CDR1 is LNHNV and CDR2 is YYDKDF (reference sequence). Trimming took 4 bases from V and 5 from J, leaving 12 bases between them. CDR3 length equals 14 residues. CDR3 DNA: TGTGCCACCAGCATTGGGGTTCAGGACAATGAGCAGTTCTTC. It specifies CATSIGVQDNEQFF.

Of note for this clonotype: Possible read error: a much larger clone is one base away. V and J are TRBV2 and TRBJ1-1; 8 bases are a match to TRBD1. CDR1 and CDR2 from the germline V gene are SNHLY and FYNNEI. The CDR3 covers 15 residues. With V trimmed by 6 bases and J by 4 bases, 10 bases remained unmatched. CDR3 DNA: TGTGCCAGCAGCGCCCAGGGGGCAAGGGGCACTGAAGCTTTCTTT. Translation gives CASSAQGARGTEAFF. Full variable domain (outside the CDR3, taken from reference TRBV2 and TRBJ1-1): EPEVTQTPSHQVTQMGQEVILRCVPISNHLYFYWYRQILGQKVEFLVSFYNNEISEKSEIFDDQFSVERPDGSNFTLKIRSTKLEDSAMYFCASSAQGARGTEAFFGQGTRLTVV.

The rearrangement links TRBV5-1 to TRBJ2-1, with D possibly called TRBD1 or TRBD2 (6 bases each). The CDR3 covers 14 residues. The V and J ends lost 4 bases and 6 bases respectively, with 14 bases between them. Germline V gives CDR1 SGHRS, CDR2 YFSETQ. The CDR3: CASSPKEGGNEQFF. In DNA form, the CDR3 reads TGCGCCAGCAGCCCGAAGGAGGGGGGCAATGAGCAGTTCTTC.

This rearrangement joins TRBV19 to TRBJ1-1; maybe TRBD1 (6 bases). Trimming removed 3 bases at V and 5 bases at J, with 13 bases between. CDR1 and CDR2 (germline): LNHDA, SQIVND (reference sequence). CDR3 length: 14 residues. CDR3 bases: TGTGCCAGTAGTATCGAGGGGGTACGTACTGAAGCTTTCTTT. Translation gives CASSIEGVRTEAFF.